This paragraph covers one T cell receptor (beta chain) sequence. A much larger clonotype is one base distant, so this may be a read error. This sample is part of a study of T cells in Graves' hyperthyroidism and ophthalmopathy. Researchers took RNA transcripts and amplified the TCR beta CDR3 regions from them. Initially, a first-round RT-PCR of the TCR CDR3 employed the HTBI primer set. TCRdb processed the multiplex PCR reads anew with MiXCR; each CDR3 protein has one entry. The sample gives 490,000 or so distinct CDR3 sequences, about 20% of which show up once; approximately 50% is in the top ten. The CDR3 totals 15 residues. Trimming took off 6 bases at V and 4 bases at J, with 18 bases between the two ends. Germline values: CDR1 SNHLY, CDR2 FYNNEI.

The sequence was obtained from a man aged 35 to 55 with Graves' ophthalmopathy. Sequenced input: blood. The genes are TRBV2 and TRBJ2-5; D may be TRBD1 (5 bases). CDR3 bases: TGTGCCAGCAGCCCCGGCGGACAACTACGAGAGACCCAGTACTTC. As protein: CASSPGGQLRETQYF.